The entry below gives a single T cell receptor (beta chain) sequence along with its context. Preparing the TCRbeta library involved the use of unique molecular identifiers. One entry per CDR3 protein results from TCRdb running MiXCR on the PCR reads. The repertoire has about 610,000 distinct CDR3 sequences, roughly 10% of them found once; the top ten carry about 4.3%. The sample comes from a study of T-cell reconstitution after alpha-beta-depleted transplantation in children. With 0 bases removed from V and 2 bases from J, the gap between germline ends came to 12 bases. Germline V gene sequence: CDR1 SGDLS, CDR2 YYNGEE. The CDR3 sequence is 16 residues long.

J is TRBJ1-3 and V is TRBV9, with D tentatively TRBD1 (5 bases). The source of this sequence is a human donor who donated a stem cell graft to a child with acute myeloid leukemia. Sequenced material: PBMCs from the stem cell graft donor, taken from the stem cell graft. The CDR3 is CASSVGQSLTGNTIYF. CDR3 bases: TGTGCCAGCAGCGTAGGACAGTCGCTCACTGGAAACACCATATATTTT.